Listed below are T cell receptor beta chains from one sample, sequenced in a study of graft-versus-host responses after intestinal transplantation. Using immunoSEQ multiplex PCR, the repertoire was profiled, and TCRdb retains in-frame clones only, with some absent. The sample lists 75,000 to 100,000 clones; roughly 82% were seen once. The sample consisted of PBMCs, taken 255 days after intestinal transplant. These receptors originate from a human patient who received an intestinal transplant, so some T cells may come from the graft donor. The CDR3 runs from the conserved cysteine through the conserved F or W. A D gene is named only where the DNA matches it firmly. Size is omitted from some rows. Given values are once, few, many or a class for expanded clones.

D,size,J,V,CDR3,DNA
.,.,TRBJ1-1,TRBV5-5,CASSFARGNTEAFF,TGTGCCAGCAGCTTCGCCCGGGGGAACACTGAAGCTTTCTTT
.,.,TRBJ1-4,TRBV18,CASSPPASGSEKLFF,TGTGCCAGCTCACCGCCCGCTTCGGGCAGTGAAAAACTGTTTTTT
.,.,TRBJ1-1,TRBV5-1,CASSSGSYTEAFF,TGCGCCAGCAGCTCCGGATCTTACACTGAAGCTTTCTTT
TRBD1,.,TRBJ1-6,TRBV5-1,CASSTGQGVGHNSPLHF,TGCGCCAGCAGCACGGGACAGGGTGTGGGTCATAATTCACCCCTCCACTTT
.,.,TRBJ2-2,TRBV7-8,CASSDRDLVTGELFF,TGTGCCAGCAGCGACCGGGACTTGGTCACCGGGGAGCTGTTTTTT
TRBD2,.,TRBJ2-1,TRBV6-1,CASSISGGANEQFF,TGTGCCAGCAGTATTAGCGGGGGGGCCAATGAGCAGTTCTTC
.,.,TRBJ2-3,TRBV5-1,CASSTRGERTDTQYF,TGCGCCAGCAGCACCCGGGGAGAACGCACAGATACGCAGTATTTT
.,.,TRBJ2-1,TRBV29-1,CSVEKGRSYNEQFF,TGCAGCGTTGAAAAAGGGAGGTCCTACAATGAGCAGTTCTTC
.,.,TRBJ2-3,TRBV4-1,CASSQVMGDTQYF,TGCGCCAGCAGCCAAGTTATGGGAGATACGCAGTATTTT
TRBD1,.,TRBJ1-1,TRBV7-8,CASSPEGARDTEAFF,TGTGCCAGCAGCCCCGAGGGGGCACGGGACACTGAAGCTTTCTTT
TRBD1,.,TRBJ2-5,TRBV28,CASSLYWTGFQETQYF,TGTGCCAGCAGTTTATATTGGACAGGGTTCCAAGAGACCCAGTACTTC
.,.,TRBJ2-2,TRBV6-1,CASGRITGELFF,TGTGCCAGTGGACGGATCACCGGGGAGCTGTTTTTT
.,.,TRBJ1-5,TRBV4-1,CASPGGYSNQPQHF,TGCGCCAGTCCGGGGGGGTATAGCAATCAGCCCCAGCATTTT
.,.,TRBJ1-3,TRBV7-3,CASSQDRFGNTIYF,TGTGCCAGCAGCCAAGACAGATTTGGAAACACCATATATTTT
TRBD2,once,TRBJ2-1,TRBV5-4,CASSLGSAGGLNEQFF,TGTGCCAGCAGCTTGGGCTCGGCGGGGGGGCTCAATGAGCAGTTCTTC
.,.,TRBJ2-7,TRBV12-5,CASGLTSPGGGSYEQYF,TGTGCTAGTGGTTTGACATCGCCAGGGGGCGGGAGCTACGAGCAGTACTTC
.,once,TRBJ1-1,TRBV5-1,CASSLARENTEAFF,TGCGCCAGCAGCTTGGCCAGGGAGAACACTGAAGCTTTCTTT
TRBD1,.,TRBJ1-6,TRBV15,CATSRDQGVNSPLHF,TGTGCCACCAGCAGAGATCAGGGGGTCAATTCACCCCTCCACTTT
.,once,TRBJ1-1,TRBV5-1,CASTVAPGLNTEAFF,TGCGCCAGCACGGTCGCCCCGGGATTGAACACTGAAGCTTTCTTT
.,once,TRBJ2-5,TRBV7-8,CASSLAGGQGGETQYF,TGTGCCAGCAGCTTAGCGGGCGGGCAGGGCGGTGAGACCCAGTACTTC
.,once,TRBJ1-3,TRBV7-2,CASSQTEGSGNTIYF,TGTGCCAGCAGCCAAACAGAAGGATCTGGAAACACCATATATTTT
.,.,TRBJ2-7,TRBV7-9,CASSSPDEQYF,TGTGCCAGCAGCTCCCCCGACGAGCAGTACTTC
.,.,TRBJ1-1,TRBV28,CASSFGETEAFF,TGTGCCAGCAGTTTTGGGGAAACTGAAGCTTTCTTT
TRBD2,.,TRBJ2-1,TRBV7-6,CASSLEASGTNEQFF,TGTGCCAGCAGCTTAGAGGCTAGCGGGACTAATGAGCAGTTCTTC
.,once,TRBJ1-5,TRBV6-1,CASSELMGDPQHF,TGTGCCAGCAGTGAACTGATGGGGGATCCCCAGCATTTT
TRBD1,.,TRBJ2-3,TRBV6-1,CASRTGGSTDTQYF,TGTGCCAGCAGGACAGGGGGGAGCACAGATACGCAGTATTTT
.,.,TRBJ1-1,TRBV6-5,CASSYRGDTEAFF,TGTGCCAGCAGTTACCGGGGGGATACTGAAGCTTTCTTT
.,.,TRBJ2-7,TRBV6-6,CASSGDGDVHEQYF,TGTGCCAGCAGCGGGGACGGCGACGTTCACGAGCAGTACTTC
TRBD1,.,TRBJ1-5,TRBV5-5,CASSFWTGLPNQPQHF,TGTGCCAGCAGCTTCTGGACAGGGCTTCCTAATCAGCCCCAGCATTTT
.,.,TRBJ2-1,TRBV2,CASSEIGGSEQFF,TGTGCCAGCAGTGAAATAGGGGGGAGTGAGCAGTTCTTC
TRBD1,few,TRBJ1-2,TRBV19,CASSPRQGGVYGYTF,TGTGCCAGTAGTCCTCGACAGGGGGGAGTCTATGGCTACACCTTC
TRBD1,.,TRBJ1-1,TRBV6-5,CASSSGGTRAFF,TGTGCCAGCAGTTCAGGGGGCACTAGGGCTTTCTTT
.,.,TRBJ2-2,TRBV28,CASSLRTDHTGELFF,TGTGCCAGCAGTCTCAGGACAGACCACACCGGGGAGCTGTTTTTT
TRBD1,.,TRBJ1-1,TRBV4-1,CASSPRQGGTEAFF,TGCGCCAGCAGCCCCCGACAGGGAGGGACTGAAGCTTTCTTT
.,.,TRBJ2-5,TRBV10-1,CASSRDVYETQYF,TGCGCCAGCAGTAGGGACGTTTATGAGACCCAGTACTTC
TRBD1,once,TRBJ1-5,TRBV11-3,CASSLEGTGKHSNQPQHF,TGTGCCAGCAGCTTAGAGGGGACAGGGAAACACAGCAATCAGCCCCAGCATTTT